Listed below are T cell receptor beta chains from one sample, sequenced in a study of shared clonotypes between healthy human individuals. Profiled with immunoSEQ multiplex PCR; TCRdb holds only in-frame clones, not every one. The sample consists of some 900,000 clones, around three quarters of them appearing once. Sequencing was done on a sample of memory CD4+ T cells sorted from blood. The receptors stem from a man aged 18 to 30 in good health. The CDR3 runs from the conserved cysteine through the conserved F or W. The order of the fields is clone size, V gene, D gene, J gene, CDR3 protein, CDR3 DNA. The D gene is left open where the match is weak. Clone size is not always given. Where it is, it says once, few, many or a class for expanded clones.

abundance: -; v_gene: TRBV4-3; d_gene: TRBD1; j_gene: TRBJ1-2; CDR3aa: CASSQVGSLAGDSYGYTF; CDR3nt: TGCGCCAGCAGCCAAGTGGGTTCCTTAGCAGGGGACAGCTATGGCTACACCTTC
abundance: -; v_gene: TRBV6-1; d_gene: -; j_gene: TRBJ2-1; CDR3aa: CASSEGTGRVWDEQFF; CDR3nt: TGTGCCAGCAGTGAAGGGACAGGGAGGGTTTGGGATGAGCAGTTCTTC
abundance: -; v_gene: TRBV7-9; d_gene: TRBD1; j_gene: TRBJ2-5; CDR3aa: CASSSRGQSETQYF; CDR3nt: TGTGCCAGCAGCTCACGGGGACAGTCAGAGACCCAGTACTTC
abundance: -; v_gene: TRBV7-9; d_gene: TRBD2; j_gene: TRBJ2-3; CDR3aa: CASSRSGSLPSQYF; CDR3nt: TGTGCCAGCAGTCGGAGCGGGAGTCTACCATCGCAGTATTTT
abundance: -; v_gene: TRBV28; d_gene: -; j_gene: TRBJ2-5; CDR3aa: CASSLSAGEGTQYF; CDR3nt: TGTGCCAGCAGCCTGTCGGCAGGGGAGGGGACCCAGTACTTC
abundance: once; v_gene: TRBV4-3; d_gene: -; j_gene: TRBJ2-1; CDR3aa: CASSQPGYGNEQFF; CDR3nt: TGCGCCAGCAGCCAACCCGGCTACGGGAATGAGCAGTTCTTC
abundance: -; v_gene: TRBV18; d_gene: TRBD1; j_gene: TRBJ2-2; CDR3aa: CASSPETGSPGELFF; CDR3nt: TGTGCCAGCTCACCAGAGACAGGGAGCCCCGGGGAGCTGTTTTTT
abundance: -; v_gene: TRBV25-1; d_gene: TRBD1; j_gene: TRBJ1-6; CDR3aa: CASSDGTGSSPLHF; CDR3nt: TGTGCCAGCAGTGATGGGACAGGGTCTTCACCCCTCCACTTT
abundance: -; v_gene: TRBV5-1; d_gene: -; j_gene: TRBJ1-1; CDR3aa: CASSLQENTEAFF; CDR3nt: TGCGCCAGCAGCCTTCAGGAGAACACTGAAGCTTTCTTT
abundance: once; v_gene: TRBV29-1; d_gene: -; j_gene: TRBJ1-5; CDR3aa: CSVGGRFDQPQHF; CDR3nt: TGCAGCGTTGGGGGTCGGTTCGATCAGCCCCAGCATTTT
abundance: -; v_gene: TRBV2; d_gene: TRBD1; j_gene: TRBJ1-4; CDR3aa: CASSSDREGEKLFF; CDR3nt: TGTGCCAGCAGTTCGGACAGGGAGGGTGAAAAACTGTTTTTT
abundance: -; v_gene: TRBV6-6; d_gene: -; j_gene: TRBJ1-1; CDR3aa: CASSYVRGEAFF; CDR3nt: TGTGCCAGCAGTTACGTTCGGGGGGAAGCTTTCTTT
abundance: -; v_gene: TRBV5-1; d_gene: TRBD1; j_gene: TRBJ2-2; CDR3aa: CASSLRRTSQGSTGELFF; CDR3nt: TGCGCCAGCAGCTTGCGGCGTACGTCACAGGGGAGCACCGGGGAGCTGTTTTTT
abundance: -; v_gene: TRBV5-1; d_gene: -; j_gene: TRBJ2-1; CDR3aa: CASSFQESSYNEQFF; CDR3nt: TGCGCCAGCAGCTTCCAGGAAAGCTCCTACAATGAGCAGTTCTTC
abundance: -; v_gene: TRBV11-2; d_gene: -; j_gene: TRBJ2-1; CDR3aa: CASSLRARNEQFF; CDR3nt: TGTGCCAGCAGCTTGAGGGCCCGGAATGAGCAGTTCTTC
abundance: -; v_gene: TRBV4-1; d_gene: -; j_gene: TRBJ2-5; CDR3aa: CASSQGGTNQETQYF; CDR3nt: TGCGCCAGCAGCCAAGGGGGGACCAACCAAGAGACCCAGTACTTC
abundance: -; v_gene: TRBV7-9; d_gene: -; j_gene: TRBJ2-2; CDR3aa: CASSIWVNTGELFF; CDR3nt: TGTGCCAGCAGTATCTGGGTCAATACCGGGGAGCTGTTTTTT
abundance: -; v_gene: TRBV5-8; d_gene: -; j_gene: TRBJ1-5; CDR3aa: CASSPNWGHQPQHF; CDR3nt: TGTGCCAGCAGCCCCAACTGGGGTCATCAGCCCCAGCATTTT
abundance: -; v_gene: TRBV11-2; d_gene: TRBD2; j_gene: TRBJ2-1; CDR3aa: CASRPLAGGTYNEQFF; CDR3nt: TGTGCCAGCAGGCCATTAGCGGGAGGCACCTACAATGAGCAGTTCTTC
abundance: -; v_gene: TRBV9; d_gene: -; j_gene: TRBJ1-1; CDR3aa: CASSVQPENTEAFF; CDR3nt: TGTGCCAGCAGCGTACAGCCGGAGAACACTGAAGCTTTCTTT
abundance: -; v_gene: TRBV20-1; d_gene: -; j_gene: TRBJ1-1; CDR3aa: CSARWNTEAFF; CDR3nt: TGCAGTGCTAGGTGGAACACTGAAGCTTTCTTT
abundance: -; v_gene: TRBV6-1; d_gene: -; j_gene: TRBJ1-2; CDR3aa: CASRGQKIYGYTF; CDR3nt: TGTGCCAGCAGAGGACAGAAGATCTATGGCTACACCTTC
abundance: -; v_gene: TRBV9; d_gene: TRBD1; j_gene: TRBJ2-7; CDR3aa: CASSSPPGGSYEQYF; CDR3nt: TGTGCCAGCAGCTCGCCCCCAGGGGGCTCCTACGAGCAGTACTTC
abundance: few; v_gene: TRBV29-1; d_gene: -; j_gene: TRBJ1-5; CDR3aa: CSVIDTSNQPQHF; CDR3nt: TGCAGCGTCATAGACACCTCCAATCAGCCCCAGCATTTT
abundance: -; v_gene: TRBV11-2; d_gene: -; j_gene: TRBJ1-1; CDR3aa: CASSLAFRGPNTEAFF; CDR3nt: TGTGCCAGCAGCTTGGCTTTTCGGGGCCCGAACACTGAAGCTTTCTTT
abundance: -; v_gene: TRBV5-1; d_gene: -; j_gene: TRBJ2-5; CDR3aa: CASSLGVAFTKGETQYF; CDR3nt: TGCGCCAGCAGCTTGGGTGTCGCATTCACTAAGGGAGAGACCCAGTACTTC
abundance: -; v_gene: TRBV5-1; d_gene: -; j_gene: TRBJ2-7; CDR3aa: CASSFSQAVGEQYF; CDR3nt: TGCGCCAGCAGCTTTAGTCAGGCGGTCGGCGAGCAGTACTTC
abundance: -; v_gene: TRBV30; d_gene: -; j_gene: TRBJ2-2; CDR3aa: CAWSVRGGTGELFF; CDR3nt: TGTGCCTGGAGTGTACGGGGTGGCACCGGGGAGCTGTTTTTT
abundance: -; v_gene: TRBV29-1; d_gene: -; j_gene: TRBJ2-1; CDR3aa: CSVASGNEQFF; CDR3nt: TGCAGCGTTGCCTCAGGCAATGAGCAGTTCTTC
abundance: -; v_gene: TRBV4-3; d_gene: TRBD2; j_gene: TRBJ2-3; CDR3aa: CASSQDSPPAGVSTDTQYF; CDR3nt: TGCGCCAGCAGCCAGGATTCCCCCCCAGCGGGAGTTAGCACAGATACGCAGTATTTT
abundance: -; v_gene: TRBV19; d_gene: -; j_gene: TRBJ2-2; CDR3aa: CASSISAVNTGELFF; CDR3nt: TGTGCCAGTAGTATATCAGCGGTTAACACCGGGGAGCTGTTTTTT
abundance: -; v_gene: TRBV5-1; d_gene: -; j_gene: TRBJ2-7; CDR3aa: CASSSGSFGGNSYEQYF; CDR3nt: TGCGCCAGCAGCTCTGGTTCGTTTGGGGGAAACTCCTACGAGCAGTACTTC
abundance: once; v_gene: TRBV7-2; d_gene: -; j_gene: TRBJ2-1; CDR3aa: CASSSGDSLRILGEQFF; CDR3nt: TGTGCCAGCAGCTCTGGGGACTCCCTGCGGATATTGGGTGAGCAGTTCTTC
abundance: -; v_gene: TRBV7-9; d_gene: -; j_gene: TRBJ1-4; CDR3aa: CASSLGKVGEKLFF; CDR3nt: TGTGCCAGCAGCTTAGGGAAGGTCGGCGAAAAACTGTTTTTT